These 26 T cell receptor beta chains originate from one sample sequenced in a study of T cells after yellow fever vaccination. One entry per CDR3 protein results from TCRdb running MiXCR on the 5' RACE reads. The table has 310,000 or so distinct CDR3 sequences, around 7.3% seen once; the top ten hold 15% to 20%. The starting material was PBMCs, obtained roughly 47 days after the first yellow fever vaccination. Receptor source: a young man who received the YFV17D yellow fever vaccine.

This clonotype appeared many times. CDR3: CAISENLPSNEKLFF. The CDR3 coding sequence is TGTGCCATCAGTGAGAACCTACCCTCTAATGAAAAACTGTTTTTT. The chain employs TRBV10-3 and TRBJ1-4; D uncertain. In germline, CDR1 is ENHRY, CDR2 SYGVKD. Between the trimmed V and J ends, which lost 2 bases and 3 bases, there was a span of 10 bases. The CDR3 totals 15 residues.

This clonotype turned up a few times. The chain employs TRBV7-2 and TRBJ2-7; 7 positions agree with TRBD1. V shed 1 base, J shed 2 bases, and the junction held 5 bases outside the gene matches. Germline V CDR1 and CDR2: SGHTA, FQGNSA. There are 15 residues in the CDR3. DNA for the CDR3: TGTGCCAGCAGCTTAGGACAGGGAGCCGCCTACGAGCAGTACGTC. Its protein is CASSLGQGAAYEQYV.

The rearrangement uses TRBV10-3 and TRBJ2-1; 14 bases are shared with TRBD2. Trimming removed 6 bases from V and 10 bases from J; junction bases left unmatched: 8. Germline V lookup: CDR1 ENHRY, CDR2 SYGVKD. This CDR3 has 15 amino acids. The CDR3, as DNA: TGTGCCATCAGGCCGACTAGCGGGGGGGCCGGAGAGCAGTTCTTC. Its translation: CAIRPTSGGAGEQFF.

The chain couples TRBV5-1 to TRBJ2-5; the D call may be TRBD1 or TRBD2 (5 bases each). V gave up 4 bases and J gave up 1 base, with 11 bases separating them. The CDR3 spans 14 residues. Per germline, CDR1 SGHRS and CDR2 YFSETQ. This CDR3 is CASSPAGTQETQYF. As DNA, the CDR3 is TGCGCCAGCAGCCCGGCCGGGACCCAAGAGACCCAGTACTTC. Full variable domain (remainder filled in from reference TRBV5-1 and TRBJ2-5): KAGVTQTPRYLIKTRGQQVTLSCSPISGHRSVSWYQQTPGQGLQFLFEYFSETQRNKGNFPGRFSGRQFSNSRSEMNVSTLELGDSALYLCASSPAGTQETQYFGPGTRLLVL.

This clonotype was seen more than once but under ten times. V gene TRBV20-1 combines with J gene TRBJ2-3; D possibly corresponds to TRBD2 (7 bases). This CDR3 has 14 amino acids. V lost 6 bases, J lost 5 bases, and 18 bases lay in between. CDR1 and CDR2 from the germline V gene are DFQATT and SNEGSKA (reference sequence). The CDR3 is CSAAGGGIGDTQYF. CDR3 nucleotides: TGCAGTGCCGCGGGCGGGGGCATCGGAGATACGCAGTATTTT.

The chain combines TRBV19 with TRBJ1-5; TRBD1 matches at 8 bases. The V segment lost 5 bases and the J segment 5 bases; nucleotides outside the gene matches: 8. Germline CDR1 is LNHDA and CDR2 is SQIVND (reference sequence). This CDR3 region has 15 residues. Written as DNA, the CDR3 is TGTGCCAGTAGTTCAGGGACAGGACTCTATCAGCCCCAGCATTTT. This codes for CASSSGTGLYQPQHF.

Many counts were recorded for this clonotype. V usage is TRBV7-2 and J usage is TRBJ2-3; D not certain. CDR1 and CDR2 (germline): SGHTA, FQGNSA. V was shortened by 3 bases and J by 0 bases, with 7 bases between the two germline ends. The CDR3 sequence is 14 residues long. The CDR3, as DNA: TGTGCCAGCAGCTTTCGCTATAGCACAGATACGCAGTATTTT. This codes for CASSFRYSTDTQYF.

The chain employs TRBV7-6 and TRBJ2-7; D may correspond to TRBD1 or TRBD2 (5 bases each). Germline CDR1 is SGHVS and CDR2 is FNYEAQ. V lost 1 base and J 0 bases, leaving 19 bases between the germline ends. The CDR3 is 18 residues long. The CDR3 DNA reads as TGTGCCAGCAGCTTAGGCCCCCCCGGGACGGCCACCTCCTACGAGCAGTACGTC. Encoded protein: CASSLGPPGTATSYEQYV.

The chain combines TRBV5-1 with TRBJ2-5, with no clear D. Trimming removed 2 bases at V and 1 base at J, with 9 bases between. The CDR3 consists of 14 residues. Germline CDR1 reads SGHRS; CDR2 reads YFSETQ. The DNA of the CDR3 is TGCGCCAGCAGCTTTTTACAGATCCAAGAGACCCAGTACTTC. Protein sequence: CASSFLQIQETQYF. The full variable domain, in which reference TRBV5-1 and TRBJ2-5 provide the parts outside the CDR3, is KAGVTQTPRYLIKTRGQQVTLSCSPISGHRSVSWYQQTPGQGLQFLFEYFSETQRNKGNFPGRFSGRQFSNSRSEMNVSTLELGDSALYLCASSFLQIQETQYFGPGTRLLVL.

This clonotype has a handful of counts. The gene calls are TRBV4-2 and TRBJ2-5; D remains unclear. The CDR3 is 14 residues long. Trimming took 3 bases from V and 3 from J, leaving 11 bases between them. CDR1 and CDR2 from the germline V gene are LGHNA and YNFKEQ. CDR3 in DNA: TGTGCCAGCAGCCACGAAACAGAGAAAGAGACCCAGTACTTC. This codes for CASSHETEKETQYF.

This clonotype came up many times. The chain joins TRBV5-6 to TRBJ2-4; D unclear. V was shortened by 3 bases and J by 7 bases, with 8 bases between the two germline ends. The CDR3 consists of 12 residues. Germline CDR1 and CDR2: SGHDT and YYEEEE. CDR3 sequence reads: CASSSTLNIQYF. CDR3 bases: TGTGCCAGCAGCTCAACTTTGAACATTCAGTACTTC. The whole variable domain, remainder taken from reference TRBV5-6 and TRBJ2-4, is DAGVTQSPTHLIKTRGQQVTLRCSPKSGHDTVSWYQQALGQGPQFIFQYYEEEERQRGNFPDRFSGHQFPNYSSELNVNALLLGDSALYLCASSSTLNIQYFGAGTRLSVL.

This clonotype was picked up a small number of times. The chain carries TRBV7-8 and TRBJ1-1; 8 bases align to TRBD1. Germline values: CDR1 SGHVS, CDR2 FQNEAQ. V was pared by 5 bases and J by 7 bases, with 18 bases of the junction left unmatched. The CDR3 covers 17 residues. CDR3 sequence (DNA): TGTGCCAGCAGCGACCCTCATCTGACAGGGGCGAGCGTTGAAGCTTTCTTT. This codes for CASSDPHLTGASVEAFF.

CDR3 residues: CASSLIGGAGYGYTF. CDR3 DNA sequence: TGTGCCAGCAGCTTGATAGGGGGCGCGGGATATGGCTACACCTTC. The rearrangement links TRBV5-4 to TRBJ1-2; TRBD1 matches at 7 bases. V dropped 1 base and J dropped 5; count of bases not matched to a gene: 8. The CDR3 covers 15 residues. Per the germline V gene, CDR1 is SGHNT and CDR2 is YYREEE (reference sequence).

The chain employs TRBV5-1 and TRBJ1-4; D might be TRBD1 (6 bases). V was trimmed by 4 bases and J by 8 bases, leaving 15 bases between them. Germline V gene sequence: CDR1 SGHRS, CDR2 YFSETQ. The CDR3 covers 14 residues. The CDR3 DNA is TGCGCCAGCAGCGGAACTAACAGGGAGGAAAAACTGTTTTTT. It encodes CASSGTNREEKLFF.

This clonotype was counted only a few times. The V call is TRBV11-1, the J call TRBJ1-6, with D perhaps TRBD1 (5 bases). Deletions cut 1 base from V and 0 bases from J, with 16 bases between. Germline assignment: CDR1 SGHAT and CDR2 FQDESV (reference sequence). The CDR3 extends over 19 amino acids. CDR3 DNA: TGTGCCAGCAGCTTAGGGGGCCGCCCGTCGAGCTCCTATAATTCACCCCTCCACTTT. This sequence encodes CASSLGGRPSSSYNSPLHF. Filled out from reference TRBV11-1 and TRBJ1-6, the complete variable domain reads EAEVAQSPRYKITEKSQAVAFWCDPISGHATLYWYRQILGQGPELLVQFQDESVVDDSQLPKDRFSAERLKGVDSTLKIQPAELGDSAMYLCASSLGGRPSSSYNSPLHFGNGTRLTVT.

This clonotype was observed at least ten times. The chain links TRBV5-1 to TRBJ2-7, with D perhaps TRBD1 (6 bases). The CDR3 has 14 residues. Germline assignment: CDR1 SGHRS and CDR2 YFSETQ. Trimming stripped 4 bases from V and 7 bases from J, with 18 bases between. CDR3 bases: TGCGCCAGCAGCCAGGTAACAGGGTCTCAAGAGCAGTACTTC. Encoded protein: CASSQVTGSQEQYF.

This clonotype was observed a few times. This chain links TRBV27 with TRBJ2-5, with 7 nucleotides matching TRBD2. CDR3 length: 14 amino acids. The germline V gene encodes CDR1 MNHEY and CDR2 SMNVEV (reference sequence). The V segment lost 2 bases and the J segment 1 base; nucleotides outside the gene matches: 1. CDR3 nucleotides: TGTGCCAGCAGTTTAAGCGGGGTCCAAGAGACCCAGTACTTC. It encodes CASSLSGVQETQYF.

This clonotype was counted between two and nine times. The rearrangement joins TRBV6-5 to TRBJ1-2; weak D call: TRBD1 (5 bases). Germline V gene data show CDR1 as MNHEY and CDR2 as SVGAGI. The V gene lost 4 bases and the J gene lost 8 bases, with 17 bases spanning the gap. CDR3 size: 14 residues. Here the CDR3 DNA reads TGTGCCAGCAGTTCTACCTCGACAGTCTTAGGCTACACCTTC. Its protein product is CASSSTSTVLGYTF.

The genes are TRBV29-1 and TRBJ2-7; D assignment may be TRBD1 or TRBD2 (7 bases each). The CDR3 has 15 residues. Deletions cut 4 bases from V and 2 bases from J, with 18 bases between. Germline V gene data show CDR1 as SQVTM and CDR2 as ANQGSEA. As DNA, the CDR3 is TGCAGCGTTGTCGAACCGACAGGGAGGGCCTACGAGCAGTACTTC. Its translation: CSVVEPTGRAYEQYF.

The J gene is TRBJ2-2, the V gene TRBV5-1; D gene unclear. Germline V gene sequence: CDR1 SGHRS, CDR2 YFSETQ. V lost 7 bases and J 1 base, leaving 11 bases between the germline ends. The CDR3 consists of 14 residues. The CDR3, as DNA: TGCGCCAGCCGCTACGGAGTGAACACCGGGGAGCTGTTTTTT. Residues: CASRYGVNTGELFF.

V gene TRBV7-2 combines with J gene TRBJ2-1; D tentatively fits TRBD1 or TRBD2 (5 bases each). The CDR3 sequence is 15 residues long. Germline CDR1 SGHTA, CDR2 FQGNSA. The V gene lost 7 bases and the J gene lost 7 bases, with 20 bases spanning the gap. The CDR3 sequence is CASTQGPGARNEQFF. CDR3 DNA sequence: TGTGCCAGCACCCAAGGCCCCGGGGCGCGAAATGAGCAGTTCTTC.

V and J are TRBV6-2 or TRBV6-3 and TRBJ2-7; D not resolved. The CDR3 is 12 amino acids. V gave up 2 bases and J gave up 3 bases, with 5 bases separating them. The germline V gene encodes CDR1 MNHEY and CDR2 SVGEGT. CDR3 DNA: TGTGCCAGCAGTTACGCCGTCTACGAGCAGTACGTC. Amino acid sequence: CASSYAVYEQYV.

The chain uses TRBV6-5 and TRBJ2-2, with D possibly being TRBD1 (5 bases). The CDR3 consists of 15 residues. V was pared by 2 bases and J by 4 bases, with 11 bases between. Germline V gene lookup returns CDR1 MNHEY and CDR2 SVGAGI. The chain's CDR3 is CASSYTGQGTGELFF. CDR3 nucleotides: TGTGCCAGCAGTTACACTGGTCAGGGCACCGGGGAGCTGTTTTTT.

The chain uses TRBV12-3 or TRBV12-4 and TRBJ2-1, with D perhaps matching TRBD2 (7 bases). Trimming pared 8 bases from V and 7 bases from J, leaving 24 bases between. The length of the CDR3 is 16 residues. The CDR3 reads CASSDRGGGVGNEQFF. In DNA, the CDR3 is TGTGCCAGCTCCGACCGAGGAGGGGGGGTTGGGAATGAGCAGTTCTTC.

This clonotype was picked up a small number of times. The V call is TRBV19, the J call TRBJ2-1, with 9 bases aligning to TRBD2. V shed 7 bases and J 2 bases; nucleotides not matched to a gene: 3. The CDR3 is 14 amino acids. In germline, CDR1 is LNHDA, CDR2 SQIVND (reference sequence). The CDR3 reads CASKVAGAYNEQFF. The CDR3 DNA reads TGTGCCAGTAAGGTAGCGGGGGCCTACAATGAGCAGTTCTTC.

This clonotype has only a few counts. The chain is built from TRBV6-2 or TRBV6-3 and TRBJ2-4; D is ambiguous. Germline V gene data show CDR1 as MNHEY and CDR2 as SVGEGT. The CDR3 consists of 15 residues. V lost 7 bases, J lost 6 bases, and 19 bases lay in between. The CDR3 region is CASNGPPRVGNIQYF. Written as DNA, the CDR3 is TGTGCCAGCAACGGTCCTCCAAGAGTAGGAAACATTCAGTACTTC.